This T cell receptor (beta chain) was retrieved from a study of T cells in localized non-small cell lung cancer. Overall study results and limits: Adjacent lung exhibited a median of around 60 among the 100 most abundant tumor clones. Higher adjacent-lung clonality was associated with shorter survival. Uninvolved adjacent lung showed the highest T cell clonality, exceeding tumor. Tumor samples were not multi-region, leaving intratumor heterogeneity unexcluded.

Concerning this clone itself: Its antigen is unidentified.

TCRdb keeps only in-frame clones here, not all; method: immunoSEQ multiplex PCR. This table has some 32,000 clones, 85% to 95% appearing once. In germline, CDR1 is SGHNT, CDR2 YYREEE (reference sequence). CDR3 size: 14 residues. The V gene lost 4 bases and the J gene lost 4 bases, with 14 bases spanning the gap. The chain combines TRBV5-4 with TRBJ1-1; D call uncertain. The input for sequencing was peripheral blood, taken before any cancer treatment. The source is a woman aged 35 to 69 with stage I lung adenocarcinoma. The chain's CDR3 is CASSRSIVGTEAFF. CDR3 sequence (DNA): TGTGCCAGCAGCCGCTCGATTGTAGGCACTGAAGCTTTCTTT.